These 19 T cell receptor beta chains came from one sample sequenced in a study of blood T cell repertoires in COVID-19. Clones were read by immunoSEQ multiplex PCR, and TCRdb kept only the in-frame ones, dropping some. The data contain about 54,000 clones, roughly nine tenths of them seen just once; the ten biggest clones take up approximately 7%. The sample taken for sequencing was peripheral blood. These receptor sequences come from a woman aged 55-75 years with active or convalescent COVID-19.

The chain uses TRBV5-6 and TRBJ2-5; D call uncertain. Germline V gene lookup returns CDR1 SGHDT and CDR2 YYEEEE. Deletions cut 6 bases from V and 5 bases from J, with 8 bases between. This CDR3 has 11 residues. CDR3 bases: TGTGCCAGCAACTTCAGGGAGACCCAGTACTTC. Its translation: CASNFRETQYF.

The gene calls are TRBV6-1 and TRBJ2-7, with 10 bases identical to TRBD1. CDR1 and CDR2 (germline): MNHNS, SASEGT. The CDR3 runs 15 residues. V gave up 0 bases and J gave up 2 bases; unmatched junction bases: 1. The CDR3: CASSEAGTGAYEQYF. CDR3 DNA sequence: TGTGCCAGCAGTGAAGCGGGGACAGGGGCCTACGAGCAGTACTTC.

This chain uses TRBV7-2 with TRBJ2-1; 8 bases agree with TRBD2. The CDR3 contains 14 residues. Germline V gene data show CDR1 as SGHTA and CDR2 as FQGNSA. Germline trimming cut 5 bases from V and 8 bases from J; bases unmatched to any gene: 8. The CDR3 loop reads CASSPRTSSDEQFF. The CDR3 DNA follows: TGTGCCAGCAGCCCCAGGACTAGCAGTGATGAGCAGTTCTTC.

The chain recombines TRBV29-1 with TRBJ2-7; 10 bases line up with TRBD2. With 5 bases clipped from V and 3 bases from J, the junction kept 4 bases outside the gene matches. Per the germline V gene, CDR1 is SQVTM and CDR2 is ANQGSEA. CDR3 size: 13 residues. In nucleotides, the CDR3 is TGCAGCGTTTCAGCGGGAGGGCGCTACGAGCAGTACTTC. This gives the protein CSVSAGGRYEQYF.

This clone has just one count. In DNA form, the CDR3 reads TGTGCCATCAGTGAGGGACAGGGGGCCTCTTATGGCTACACCTTC. Encoded protein: CAISEGQGASYGYTF. The V call is TRBV10-3, the J call TRBJ1-2; TRBD1 agrees at 11 bases. This CDR3 comprises 15 residues. Germline values: CDR1 ENHRY, CDR2 SYGVKD. V trimming: 2 bases; J trimming: 5 bases; junction bases outside the gene matches: 4.

The V call is TRBV15, the J call TRBJ1-4; D remains ambiguous. Trimming took off 1 base at V and 5 bases at J, with 5 bases between the two ends. Germline V gene lookup returns CDR1 LNHNV and CDR2 YYDKDF (reference sequence). The CDR3 is 13 amino acids. CDR3 nucleotide sequence: TGTGCCACCAGCAGAGGGCAGAATGAAAAACTGTTTTTT. It is translated as CATSRGQNEKLFF.

The gene calls are TRBV5-1 and TRBJ1-2, with a possible D match to TRBD1 (5 bases). The V end was cut by 7 bases, the J end by 2 bases, with 18 bases between. Germline V CDR1 and CDR2: SGHRS, YFSETQ. This CDR3 spans 15 amino acids. This CDR3 reads CASSSATALNYGYTF. Here the CDR3 DNA reads TGCGCCAGCTCATCCGCGACAGCTCTAAACTATGGCTACACCTTC.

The chain recombines TRBV28 with TRBJ1-5, with 10 bases aligning to TRBD1. CDR3 length: 17 residues. Germline loops: CDR1 MDHEN, CDR2 SYDVKM. J was trimmed by 4 bases and V by 3 bases; bases with no gene match: 9. CDR3 sequence: CASSFDRGRGGNQPQHF. As DNA, the CDR3 is TGTGCCAGCAGTTTCGACAGGGGGCGCGGGGGTAATCAGCCCCAGCATTTT.

The V gene is TRBV2, the J gene TRBJ1-1; TRBD1 matches 9 bases. Unmatched junction bases numbered 2, after V lost 4 bases and J lost 8 bases. The CDR3 loop spans 12 amino acids. CDR1 is SNHLY and CDR2 is FYNNEI in the germline V gene. CDR3 sequence: CASSGDRGEAFF. CDR3 sequence (DNA): TGTGCCAGCAGTGGCGACAGGGGGGAAGCTTTCTTT.

V is TRBV12-3 or TRBV12-4 and J is TRBJ1-5; D unclear. There are 13 residues in the CDR3. V was trimmed by 6 bases and J by 3 bases, leaving 9 bases between them. CDR3 protein: CASSRISNQPQHF. CDR3 DNA: TGTGCCAGCAGCAGGATTTCCAATCAGCCCCAGCATTTT.

V and J are TRBV30 and TRBJ2-3, with TRBD2 identical over 12 bases. The trim removed 2 bases at V and 4 bases at J, leaving 7 bases unmatched. The germline V gene has CDR1 GTSNPN and CDR2 SVGIG (reference sequence). There are 16 residues in the CDR3. The CDR3 reads CAWSLGLAGGPDTQYF. In nucleotides, the CDR3 is TGTGCCTGGAGTCTGGGCCTAGCGGGAGGGCCAGATACGCAGTATTTT.

The chain couples TRBV4-2 to TRBJ1-3; D ambiguous. Germline values: CDR1 LGHNA, CDR2 YNFKEQ. This CDR3 comprises 16 residues. V was cut by 1 base and J by 0 bases, with 10 bases left in between. This CDR3 reads CASSQVQDSSGNTIYF. The CDR3 DNA is TGTGCCAGCAGCCAAGTTCAGGACTCCTCTGGAAACACCATATATTTT.

V and J are TRBV5-6 and TRBJ1-1; no reliable D call. This CDR3 has 14 residues. The V end lost 5 bases, the J end lost 0 bases, and 11 bases lay between the germline ends. Germline V CDR1 and CDR2: SGHDT, YYEEEE. CDR3 nucleotide sequence: TGTGCCAGCAGTTATGGACTGGTGAACACTGAAGCTTTCTTT. This sequence encodes CASSYGLVNTEAFF.

This clone came up once. The J gene is TRBJ1-1, the V gene TRBV28; D is undetermined. V was trimmed by 7 bases and J by 1 base, leaving 4 bases between them. Germline V gene data show CDR1 as MDHEN and CDR2 as SYDVKM. This CDR3 contains 11 residues. DNA for the CDR3: TGTGCCAGCACAGAGAACACTGAAGCTTTCTTT. It encodes CASTENTEAFF.

The rearrangement uses TRBV24-1 and TRBJ2-1; D perhaps matches TRBD1 (6 bases). V was clipped by 0 bases and J by 10 bases, with 15 bases between them. Germline V gene sequence: CDR1 KGHDR, CDR2 SFDVKD. The CDR3 extends over 15 amino acids. The CDR3 DNA sequence: TGTGCCACCAGTGATTTGCGTAACAGGGCAGGAGAGCAGTTCTTC. Its translation: CATSDLRNRAGEQFF.

V usage is TRBV5-1 and J usage is TRBJ1-2; 7 positions match TRBD1. There are 13 residues in the CDR3. From germline, CDR1 is SGHRS and CDR2 YFSETQ. V was clipped by 3 bases and J by 3 bases; unmatched bases: 2. This CDR3 is CASSSGQHYGYTF. CDR3 nucleotides: TGCGCCAGCAGCTCGGGACAGCACTATGGCTACACCTTC.

The chain links TRBV7-2 to TRBJ2-1; 10 bases align to TRBD1. CDR3 size: 14 residues. Germline V gives CDR1 SGHTA, CDR2 FQGNSA. J was trimmed by 5 bases and V by 3 bases; bases with no gene match: 1. CDR3 region: CASSFDRGHNEQFF. The DNA of the CDR3 is TGTGCCAGCAGCTTCGACAGGGGGCACAATGAGCAGTTCTTC.

The V call is TRBV3-1 (or the pseudogene TRBV3-2), the J call TRBJ2-1, with a weak D call TRBD2 (5 bases). CDR3 size: 12 residues. The germline V and J ends were trimmed by 2 bases and 7 bases, with 6 bases remaining between them. Germline CDR1 LGHDT, CDR2 YNNKEL (reference sequence). The CDR3 coding sequence is TGTGCCAGCAGCCAACTAGCTAATGAGCAGTTCTTC. Encoded protein: CASSQLANEQFF.

The chain is built from TRBV28 and TRBJ2-3, with D unresolved. In germline, CDR1 is MDHEN, CDR2 SYDVKM. V was clipped by 5 bases and J by 1 base, with 7 bases between them. The CDR3 loop spans 13 amino acids. The CDR3 DNA reads TGTGCCAGCAGTCCATCCCGCACAGATACGCAGTATTTT. It yields the protein CASSPSRTDTQYF.